This passage covers 4 T cell receptor beta chains from one sample sequenced in a study of blood T cell repertoires in COVID-19. Some clones are missing from TCRdb's copy, which holds only in-frame ones; the method was immunoSEQ multiplex PCR. The table includes some 200,000 clones, about 90% detected once. The sequenced sample consisted of PBMCs or T cells enriched from blood (not recorded which). The receptors derive from a woman in her twenties or thirties who had recovered from COVID-19.

The chain carries TRBV9 and TRBJ2-7, with 9 positions matching TRBD1. This CDR3 region has 15 residues. The ends lost 4 bases at V and 1 base at J; junction bases unmatched: 6. In germline, CDR1 is SGDLS, CDR2 YYNGEE. CDR3 in DNA: TGTGCCAGCAGCTCTCGACAGGGGGGTTCCTACGAGCAGTACTTC. This encodes CASSSRQGGSYEQYF.

V is TRBV9 and J is TRBJ1-4; 7 positions agree with TRBD1. The CDR3 loop spans 17 amino acids. The junction had 12 bases not matched to a gene; V was cut back by 3 bases and J by 4 bases. The germline V gene has CDR1 SGDLS and CDR2 YYNGEE. The CDR3 DNA follows: TGTGCCAGCAGCGCCAGACAGGGAAAAGAGGGTAATGAAAAACTGTTTTTT. This gives the protein CASSARQGKEGNEKLFF.

The rearrangement links TRBV7-3 to TRBJ2-2, with TRBD1 identical over 7 bases. J was trimmed by 7 bases and V by 7 bases; bases with no gene match: 9. Per germline, CDR1 SGHTA and CDR2 FQGTGA. This CDR3 has 14 amino acids. The CDR3 nucleotides are TGTGCCAGCACCCCGACAGGGCGCAACGGGGAGCTGTTTTTT. Its protein is CASTPTGRNGELFF.

The chain combines TRBV2 with TRBJ2-1; TRBD2 agrees at 14 bases. Germline-derived CDR1 and CDR2 are SNHLY and FYNNEI. The CDR3 is made up of 14 amino acids. The V gene end was trimmed by 7 bases and the J gene end by 7 bases; junction bases not matched to a gene: 3. CDR3 loop: CASTGLAGGNEQFF. CDR3 DNA: TGTGCCAGCACTGGACTAGCGGGAGGTAATGAGCAGTTCTTC. Supplemented by reference TRBV2 and TRBJ2-1, the full variable domain reads EPEVTQTPSHQVTQMGQEVILRCVPISNHLYFYWYRQILGQKVEFLVSFYNNEISEKSEIFDDQFSVERPDGSNFTLKIRSTKLEDSAMYFCASTGLAGGNEQFFGPGTRLTVL.